This paragraph reports one TCR beta chain. The count of this clone is one. Its recognized antigen is unknown. Base qualities are not at hand, and no much larger clone is one base apart. The germline V gene gives CDR1 as SGHTA and CDR2 as FQGTGA. Its CDR3 holds 15 amino acids, cysteine through phenylalanine. Only the CDR3 part of the read is kept: 45 bases, read in frame from the first base. V is cut back by 5 bases and J by 9 bases, with 11 bases in the junction unmatched. The data derive from a study of IL-17A CD8 T cells in psoriatic arthritis synovium. For the study in its entirety: The study aimed to define the phenotype, molecular profile and function of synovial IL-17A+CD8+ T cells in psoriatic arthritis pathogenesis. Points the paper makes about the study in general: Some individual clones occupied over 4% of the repertoire, though most synovial CD8+ subsets remained polyclonal. In two patients, many Tc17 clones also appeared in the synovial Tc1 population, producing Morisita overlap indices above 0.8. Only a few patients were included in the TCR sequencing, a limited sample size that the authors acknowledged. Cells were obtained from synovial fluid rather than synovial tissue, because no psoriatic arthritis synovial tissue samples were available.

CD3+ T cells isolated by magnetic separation were stimulated with PMA and ionomycin for around 1.5 hours and then labeled using IL-17A and IFNgamma cytokine secretion assays. Synovial fluid effusions were aspirated from actively inflamed joints of psoriatic arthritis patients. Memory CD8+ T cells in synovial fluid were sorted patient by patient into Tc17 (IL-17A+) cells, bulk memory cells and Tc1 (IL-17A-IFNgamma+) cells in order to compare their TCR repertoires. The Classification of Psoriatic Arthritis Study Group (CASPAR) criteria were met by the psoriatic arthritis patients. Cytokine-secreting cells were counterstained with viability dye and anti-CD3, CD8, CD14 and CD4 antibodies and sorted on a BD FACSAria. A few patients with psoriatic arthritis provided sorted synovial fluid CD8+ T cell subsets that underwent TCRbeta sequencing. Synovial fluid mononuclear cells were isolated using Lymphoprep and were cryopreserved in liquid nitrogen prior to use. The medium used for cryopreservation was made up of about 50% fetal calf serum and around 10% dimethyl sulfoxide.

After DNA extraction (Qiagen), TCRbeta V-D-J rearrangements underwent bias-controlled amplification and then high-throughput sequencing (immunoSEQ; Adaptive Biotech). Under the source paper's analysis protocol: Productive sequences were analyzed at sequence level using the immunoSEQ Analyzer platform. Clonality was calculated as 1 minus Pielou's evenness, so values run from 0 (highly polyclonal) up to 1 (monoclonal). How much repertoires overlapped between subsets was quantified with the Morisita index, which goes from 0 (no similarity) to 1 (complete similarity). Held by TCRdb, this immuneACCESS table contains in-frame sequences only and omits some clones. Under half of the omission traces to an unresolved V gene where checked; the cause of the rest is unknown. From that table come the V and J calls and clone size; the DNA was used to work out D and trimming. This sample lists around 2,200 clones; under 75% were detected once. The ten biggest clones cover roughly 15% of the sample.

What was sequenced was IFN-gamma+ CD8+ T cells from synovial fluid. The label giving this sample's cell subset or site can be read as: IL-17A-IFNgamma+ memory CD8+ (Tc1) cells. The chain joins TRBV7-3 to TRBJ2-1; the central 9 bases match TRBD2. This TCR was sampled from a human donor with psoriatic arthritis. The sequence in DNA is TGTGCCAGCAGCGGGTTGAGCGGGGGGCACCCTGAGCAGTTCTTC. Its coded protein is CASSGLSGGHPEQFF.